One sample yielded the 8 T cell receptor beta chains listed below, sequenced in a study of CD8 T cells in ankylosing spondylitis. TCRdb re-called the 5' RACE reads with MiXCR, one entry per CDR3 protein. The data contain 150,000 to 250,000 distinct CDR3 sequences, about 13% of them singletons. The sample was blood, either unsorted or a sorted T cell fraction (not recorded which). The receptors derive from a male donor with ankylosing spondylitis or in good health (not recorded which).

V is TRBV27 and J is TRBJ2-5, with TRBD2 matching over 11 bases. This CDR3 contains 16 residues. CDR1 is MNHEY and CDR2 is SMNVEV in the germline V gene (reference sequence). The V and J ends lost 4 bases and 5 bases, in that order; junction bases with no gene match: 9. The DNA of the CDR3 is TGTGCCAGCAGTTCCCCTTTAGCGGGAGGGATCGAGACCCAGTACTTC. This encodes CASSSPLAGGIETQYF.

This clonotype showed up many times. This chain uses TRBV6-4 with TRBJ2-3, with D uncertain. Trimming took 3 bases from V and 3 from J, leaving 7 bases between them. The CDR3 spans 13 residues. Germline CDR1 is MRHNA and CDR2 is SNTAGT. The CDR3 nucleotides read TGTGCCAGCAGTGAAAAGGGAACAGATACGCAGTATTTT. Protein sequence: CASSEKGTDTQYF.

This clonotype was seen repeatedly, ten times or more. The chain combines TRBV10-2 with TRBJ2-1, with 9 bases matching TRBD2. The CDR3 totals 15 residues. V dropped 5 bases and J dropped 4; count of bases not matched to a gene: 6. Germline V gives CDR1 WSHSY, CDR2 SAAADI. CDR3 sequence reads: CASSLAGAGYNEQFF. CDR3 coding DNA: TGCGCCAGCAGTTTAGCGGGAGCTGGGTACAATGAGCAGTTCTTC.

The rearrangement uses TRBV4-1 and TRBJ1-1; D gene unclear. V lost 7 bases to trimming and J lost 2 bases, with 14 bases between them. The CDR3 runs to 14 residues. Germline CDR1 reads MGHRA; CDR2 reads YSYEKL. DNA of the CDR3: TGCGCCAGCACCGAGGGCCGGTTAAACACTGAAGCTTTCTTT. Protein product: CASTEGRLNTEAFF.

This clonotype was seen ten or more times. The chain carries TRBV5-1 and TRBJ2-7; TRBD1 matches 8 bases. CDR1 is SGHRS and CDR2 is YFSETQ in the germline V gene. The CDR3 covers 14 residues. The J segment lost 1 base and the V segment lost 4 bases, leaving 4 bases of the junction unmatched. The CDR3 here is CASSRGQGSYEQYF. DNA for the CDR3: TGCGCCAGCAGCCGTGGACAGGGATCCTACGAGCAGTACTTC.

There are a few counts of this clonotype. The V call is TRBV30, the J call TRBJ2-5; D might be TRBD2 (6 bases). Germline V gene sequence: CDR1 GTSNPN, CDR2 SVGIG (reference sequence). The CDR3 is 15 amino acids. V lost 1 base and J lost 5, with 17 bases in between. CDR3 amino acids: CAWSALGTPRETQYF. The CDR3 DNA sequence: TGTGCCTGGAGTGCCCTCGGGACTCCCCGGGAGACCCAGTACTTC. The whole variable domain, filled in from reference TRBV30 and TRBJ2-5, reads SQTIHQWPATLVQPVGSPLSLECTVEGTSNPNLYWYRQAAGRGLQLLFYSVGIGQISSEVPQNLSASRPQDRQFILSSKKLLLSDSGFYLCAWSALGTPRETQYFGPGTRLLVL.

The genes are TRBV7-9 and TRBJ2-4; D gene unclear. From germline, CDR1 is SEHNR and CDR2 FQNEAQ (reference sequence). V lost 2 bases and J lost 5, with 13 bases in between. The length of the CDR3 is 15 residues. CDR3 protein: CASSLWAPHQNIQYF. The DNA of the CDR3 is TGTGCCAGCAGCTTATGGGCTCCCCACCAAAACATTCAGTACTTC.

This clonotype was recorded a few times. The J gene is TRBJ1-4, the V gene TRBV15; possible D gene TRBD1, 5 bases. V was pared by 3 bases and J by 6 bases, with 11 bases between. The CDR3 totals 14 residues. Germline V gene lookup returns CDR1 LNHNV and CDR2 YYDKDF (reference sequence). CDR3 coding DNA: TGTGCCACCAGCAGCCGGGACGGTGATGAAAAACTGTTTTTT. Its translation is CATSSRDGDEKLFF. Full variable domain (outside the CDR3, taken from reference TRBV15 and TRBJ1-4): DAMVIQNPRYQVTQFGKPVTLSCSQTLNHNVMYWYQQKSSQAPKLLFHYYDKDFNNEADTPDNFQSRRPNTSFCFLDIRSPGLGDTAMYLCATSSRDGDEKLFFGSGTQLSVL.